These T cell receptor beta chains were read from a single sample in a study of T cell responses to AZD1222 COVID-19 vaccine. Generated by immunoSEQ multiplex PCR, the TCRdb table keeps only in-frame clones and is missing some. Of around 99,000 clones in the sample, roughly 90% were seen once. This sample comprised peripheral blood, obtained on day 0 of AZD1222 vaccination. The receptors stem from an adult in good health. Each CDR3 is given with its conserved first and last residue. A D gene is named only where the DNA matches it firmly. Where a row states a size, it is once, few, many or the class of an expanded clone; other rows omit it.

J | size | D | V | DNA | CDR3
TRBJ2-5 | - | - | TRBV7-2 | TGTGCCAGCAGCAGTTCGGGGGCAGAGACCCAGTACTTC | CASSSSGAETQYF
TRBJ1-4 | - | - | TRBV7-8 | TGTGCCAGCAGCTTGACTCTCTGGGGTGAAAAACTGTTTTTT | CASSLTLWGEKLFF
TRBJ2-7 | - | - | TRBV7-9 | TGTGCCAGCAGCTCGACTCTTATTTACGAGCAGTACTTC | CASSSTLIYEQYF
TRBJ2-7 | - | - | TRBV4-3 | TGCGCCAGCAGCCAAGAAGCGAACCCAGGGGCAACCTACGAGCAGTACTTC | CASSQEANPGATYEQYF
TRBJ2-1 | - | TRBD1 | TRBV7-8 | TGTGCCAGCAGCTACGGACAGGGCCACAATGAGCAGTTCTTC | CASSYGQGHNEQFF
TRBJ1-2 | - | - | TRBV9 | TGTGCCAGCAGCGTATTACCCGACGGCCCCTATGGCTACACCTTC | CASSVLPDGPYGYTF
TRBJ2-7 | - | - | TRBV23-1 | TGCGCCAGCAGTCAAAACGGGCGCGAGCAGTACTTC | CASSQNGREQYF
TRBJ2-1 | - | - | TRBV14 | TGTGCCAGCAGCCAAGATAGCCTCTACAATGAGCAGTTCTTC | CASSQDSLYNEQFF
TRBJ1-5 | - | - | TRBV6-1 | TGTGCCAGCAGTGACCTAGCTCCCGGCGGATATCAGCCCCAGCATTTT | CASSDLAPGGYQPQHF
TRBJ1-2 | - | - | TRBV5-3 | TGTGCCAGAAGCTTGGCACTTAGAGGGGCAGGTGGTTCTGGCTACACCTTC | CARSLALRGAGGSGYTF
TRBJ1-1 | - | - | TRBV19 | TGTGCCAGTAGTATAGGGGTCGACACTGAAGCTTTCTTT | CASSIGVDTEAFF
TRBJ2-2 | - | TRBD1 | TRBV11-3 | TGTGCCAGCAGCCACGACAGGGGGCGCCCCGGGGAGCTGTTTTTT | CASSHDRGRPGELFF
TRBJ1-1 | once | - | TRBV6-5 | TGTGCCAGCAGTCAACCCCGACAAAGCACTGAAGCTTTCTTT | CASSQPRQSTEAFF
TRBJ1-2 | few | TRBD1 | TRBV30 | TGTGCCTGGAGTCGACAGGGGGCTGAGATCTATGGCTACACCTTC | CAWSRQGAEIYGYTF
TRBJ2-7 | - | TRBD2 | TRBV6-2/TRBV6-3 | TGTGCCAGCAGTTACCCTCCGGGACTAGCGGGAGCCGCCTACGAGCAGTACTTC | CASSYPPGLAGAAYEQYF
TRBJ2-5 | - | - | TRBV7-9 | TGTGCCAGCAGCCCAGAGGGTAGGGGAGAGACCCAGTACTTC | CASSPEGRGETQYF
TRBJ2-7 | - | - | TRBV7-2 | TGTGCCAGCAGTACCCAGAGGTCCTACGAGCAGTACTTC | CASSTQRSYEQYF
TRBJ1-1 | - | - | TRBV18 | TGTGCCAGCTCACCAACCCAGGGGATCGCAACTGAAGCTTTCTTT | CASSPTQGIATEAFF
TRBJ1-6 | once | - | TRBV30 | TGTGCCTGGATCATTAGGGGGTTCTCCTATAATTCACCCCTCCACTTT | CAWIIRGFSYNSPLHF
TRBJ1-4 | - | - | TRBV4-2 | TGTGCCAGCAGCCATCCACCTGGGACGGCTAATGAAAAACTGTTTTTT | CASSHPPGTANEKLFF